What follows are 29 T cell receptor beta chains derived from one specimen sequenced in a study of T cells in Graves' hyperthyroidism and ophthalmopathy. Amplification targeted TCR beta CDR3 regions from RNA transcripts. First-round RT-PCR of the TCR CDR3 relied on the HTBI primer set. Using its own MiXCR run on the multiplex PCR reads, TCRdb lists one record per CDR3 protein. The repertoire holds under 350,000 distinct CDR3 sequences, with roughly an eighth as singletons. Sequenced material: blood. Receptors were obtained from a woman aged 40 to 50 with Graves' hyperthyroidism.

In this sample, this clonotype turned up many times. The rearrangement joins TRBV20-1 to TRBJ1-1, with 9 nucleotides matching TRBD1. The V gene end was trimmed by 7 bases and the J gene end by 0 bases; junction bases not matched to a gene: 3. Per germline, CDR1 DFQATT and CDR2 SNEGSKA (reference sequence). This CDR3 region has 13 residues. The CDR3 loop reads CSENRGLNTEAFF. The DNA of the CDR3 is TGCAGTGAAAACAGGGGGCTGAACACTGAAGCTTTCTTT.

The chain combines TRBV6-1 with TRBJ2-7; 10 bases map to TRBD2. The V and J ends lost 6 bases and 5 bases, in that order; junction bases with no gene match: 10. The CDR3 runs to 15 residues. Germline loops: CDR1 MNHNS, CDR2 SASEGT. Here the CDR3 DNA reads TGTGCCAGCAGCATCGACGGGACTAGCGATCACGAGCAGTACTTC. Translated: CASSIDGTSDHEQYF.

This clonotype was counted at least ten times. The chain uses TRBV12-3 or TRBV12-4 and TRBJ2-1, with 13 bases fitting TRBD2. After removal of 3 bases from V and 9 bases from J, the junction contained 5 bases not matched to a gene. This CDR3 has 15 residues. The CDR3 bases are TGTGCCAGCAGTTTCGGACTAGCGGGAGTCAGTGAGCAGTTCTTC. This translates into CASSFGLAGVSEQFF.

This clonotype was counted many times. This CDR3 is CASSQPGTRGYGYTF. CDR3 nucleotide sequence: TGCGCCAGCAGCCAACCTGGGACACGGGGCTATGGCTACACCTTC. This chain connects TRBV4-1 to TRBJ1-2; a possible D gene is TRBD1 (6 bases). The V and J ends lost 2 bases and 4 bases respectively, with 14 bases between them. The CDR3 is made up of 15 amino acids. Per the germline V gene, CDR1 is MGHRA and CDR2 is YSYEKL.

This clonotype was counted between two and nine times. This chain joins TRBV29-1 and TRBJ2-5; the D gene is possibly TRBD1 (7 bases). Deletions cut 7 bases from V and 7 bases from J, with 22 bases between. Germline V gene data show CDR1 as SQVTM and CDR2 as ANQGSEA. This CDR3 has 14 amino acids. Written as DNA, the CDR3 is TGCAGCGCGGGCGGGACAGCCGGGGATGGGACCCAGTACTTC. It is translated as CSAGGTAGDGTQYF.

This clonotype was seen at least ten times. The genes are TRBV6-1 and TRBJ2-7; 9 bases are shared with TRBD1. The germline V gene encodes CDR1 MNHNS and CDR2 SASEGT. Trimming took 5 bases from V and 3 from J; bases not matched to a gene: 5. The CDR3 is 14 amino acids. The CDR3 coding sequence is TGTGCCAGCAGTCCCGGGACAGGGAACTACGAGCAGTACTTC. It translates to CASSPGTGNYEQYF.

This clonotype was recorded many times. This chain connects TRBV6-1 to TRBJ2-7, with 8 nucleotides matching TRBD1. Unmatched junction bases numbered 9, after V lost 10 bases and J lost 7 bases. CDR1 is MNHNS, CDR2 SASEGT, per germline. This CDR3 has 12 amino acids. CDR3 residues: CATRTGLWEQYF. Here the CDR3 DNA reads TGTGCCACCAGGACAGGGTTATGGGAGCAGTACTTC.

V is TRBV2 and J is TRBJ2-4, with 13 bases identical to TRBD2. CDR1 and CDR2 from the germline V gene are SNHLY and FYNNEI. Trimming took 6 bases from V and 8 from J; bases not matched to a gene: 7. The CDR3 sequence is 15 residues long. For the CDR3, the DNA is TGTGCCAGCAGCCCCAAACTAGCGGGAGGGGACATTCAGTACTTC. It codes for CASSPKLAGGDIQYF.

The chain joins TRBV5-1 to TRBJ2-1; D is tentatively TRBD1 or TRBD2 (5 bases each). With 0 bases removed from V and 9 bases from J, the gap between germline ends came to 10 bases. The CDR3 has 13 residues. The germline gives CDR1 SGHRS, CDR2 YFSETQ. The CDR3 reads CASSLGYGTEQFF. The CDR3 DNA is TGCGCCAGCAGCTTGGGGTACGGGACTGAGCAGTTCTTC.

At least ten counts were recorded for this clonotype. The J gene is TRBJ1-1, the V gene TRBV28; no firm D call. This CDR3 region has 14 residues. Germline CDR1 reads MDHEN; CDR2 reads SYDVKM. The V gene lost 3 bases and the J gene lost 11 bases, with 19 bases spanning the gap. DNA of the CDR3: TGTGCCAGCAGTTTGAGTACTCCCCCCCCTTTCGCTTTCTTT. It yields the protein CASSLSTPPPFAFF.

This chain uses TRBV30 with TRBJ2-1; D gene uncertain. The CDR3 contains 13 residues. Germline lookup yields CDR1 GTSNPN and CDR2 SVGIG (reference sequence). V lost 4 bases and J lost 1, with 8 bases in between. The CDR3 DNA sequence: TGTGCCTGGATAAGGCCATCCTACAATGAGCAGTTCTTC. This encodes CAWIRPSYNEQFF.

The table lists this clonotype with a few counts. The chain is built from TRBV5-1 and TRBJ2-5; 13 bases fit TRBD2. The length of the CDR3 is 15 residues. The ends lost 7 bases at V and 5 bases at J; junction bases unmatched: 8. The germline V gene encodes CDR1 SGHRS and CDR2 YFSETQ. The CDR3 sequence: CASSGGTSGKETQYF. CDR3 DNA: TGCGCCAGCTCGGGCGGGACTAGCGGGAAGGAGACCCAGTACTTC.

This clonotype was counted many times. The rearrangement uses TRBV9 and TRBJ2-5; 9 bases align to TRBD2. Germline assignment: CDR1 SGDLS and CDR2 YYNGEE. The CDR3 runs 15 residues. The ends lost 0 bases at V and 2 bases at J; junction bases unmatched: 2. This CDR3 is CASSVGLAEQETQYF. The CDR3, as DNA: TGTGCCAGCAGCGTAGGACTAGCGGAGCAAGAGACCCAGTACTTC.

There are many counts of this clonotype. The chain recombines TRBV3-1 with TRBJ1-5; 11 bases are shared with TRBD1. V was pared by 0 bases and J by 1 base, with 5 bases of the junction left unmatched. The CDR3 sequence is 18 residues long. Per the germline V gene, CDR1 is LGHDT and CDR2 is YNNKEL (reference sequence). The CDR3: CASSQERTGGRSNQPQHF. The CDR3 nucleotides are TGTGCCAGCAGCCAAGAACGGACAGGGGGCCGAAGCAATCAGCCCCAGCATTTT.

This clonotype was detected many times. The genes are TRBV20-1 and TRBJ2-3; 10 nucleotides line up with TRBD2. The CDR3 has 16 residues. V was pared by 5 bases and J by 5 bases, with 13 bases of the junction left unmatched. Germline V lookup: CDR1 DFQATT, CDR2 SNEGSKA (reference sequence). For the CDR3, the DNA is TGCAGTGCTTTCGATCCTAGCGGGGGAGACGTAGATACGCAGTATTTT. It yields the protein CSAFDPSGGDVDTQYF.

This clonotype has at least ten counts. The J gene is TRBJ2-3, the V gene TRBV18, with 12 bases that match TRBD2. Looked up from germline, CDR1 is KGHSH and CDR2 is LQKENI. The CDR3 loop spans 15 amino acids. Trimming cost V 8 bases and J 7 bases; bases outside gene matches: 10. This chain's CDR3 is CASASTSGRENTQYF. CDR3 nucleotide sequence: TGTGCCAGCGCATCGACTAGCGGGAGAGAGAATACGCAGTATTTT.

This clonotype was observed many times. This rearrangement joins TRBV5-5 to TRBJ1-2; D not certain. Trimming took off 5 bases at V and 2 bases at J, with 10 bases between the two ends. Germline assignment: CDR1 SGHKS and CDR2 YYEKEE (reference sequence). The CDR3 has 13 amino acids. The chain's CDR3 is CASSLQGNYGYTF. The DNA for the CDR3 is TGTGCCAGCAGTTTACAAGGAAACTATGGCTACACCTTC.

This rearrangement joins TRBV5-6 to TRBJ2-3; TRBD2 matches at 12 bases. V lost 3 bases and J lost 4; bases outside the gene matches: 9. Germline loops: CDR1 SGHDT, CDR2 YYEEEE. CDR3 length equals 17 residues. CDR3 sequence reads: CASSSPSGRAESDTQYF. DNA of the CDR3: TGTGCCAGCAGCTCGCCTAGCGGGAGGGCCGAATCAGATACGCAGTATTTT.

This clonotype was seen more than once but under ten times. The V call is TRBV30, the J call TRBJ2-3, with 13 nucleotides matching TRBD2. The CDR3 loop spans 18 amino acids. J was trimmed by 7 bases and V by 0 bases; bases with no gene match: 13. The germline V gene encodes CDR1 GTSNPN and CDR2 SVGIG (reference sequence). Here the CDR3 DNA reads TGTGCCTGGAGTGTGCCGACTAGCGGGAGGCCTTCACGAAATACGCAGTATTTT. Protein sequence: CAWSVPTSGRPSRNTQYF.

The table lists this clonotype with a few counts. The J gene is TRBJ1-3, the V gene TRBV20-1; D is unresolved. The CDR3 totals 13 residues. V lost 6 bases, J lost 3 bases, and 12 bases lay in between. Germline V gene lookup returns CDR1 DFQATT and CDR2 SNEGSKA (reference sequence). The CDR3: CSAYSRDGNTIYF. Here the CDR3 DNA reads TGCAGTGCCTACTCGAGGGATGGAAACACCATATATTTT.

This clonotype was seen repeatedly, ten times or more. J is TRBJ1-1 and V is TRBV2, with D unclear. The CDR3 extends over 13 amino acids. Trimming removed 1 base at V and 3 bases at J, with 6 bases between. Germline lookup yields CDR1 SNHLY and CDR2 FYNNEI. The CDR3 nucleotides are TGTGCCAGCAGTGAAGAGAGGGACACTGAAGCTTTCTTT. It translates to CASSEERDTEAFF.

The chain has TRBV20-1 and TRBJ2-1, with TRBD2 matching over 10 bases. V shed 6 bases, J shed 5 bases, and the junction held 7 bases outside the gene matches. CDR1 is DFQATT and CDR2 is SNEGSKA in the germline V gene (reference sequence). The CDR3 has 14 residues. The CDR3 region has the DNA TGCAGTGCATCAACTAGCGGGAAAGACAATGAGCAGTTCTTC. This translates into CSASTSGKDNEQFF.

The chain recombines TRBV28 with TRBJ2-3; D possibly corresponds to TRBD2 (5 bases). The ends were cut back, 3 bases at V and 3 bases at J, with 16 bases in the middle. The CDR3 extends over 16 amino acids. Germline loops: CDR1 MDHEN, CDR2 SYDVKM. The CDR3: CASSFPVGAGTDTQYF. The DNA of the CDR3 is TGTGCCAGCAGTTTCCCAGTGGGAGCTGGGACAGATACGCAGTATTTT.

The chain employs TRBV28 and TRBJ2-4, with a weak D call TRBD2 (7 bases). V was trimmed by 1 base and J by 9 bases, leaving 13 bases between them. Germline CDR1 is MDHEN and CDR2 is SYDVKM. The CDR3 covers 14 residues. CDR3 in DNA: TGTGCCAGCAGTTTATCGGAGGGGGGGGGCATTCAGTACTTC. Translation gives CASSLSEGGGIQYF.

The CDR3 DNA reads as TGTGCCAGCAGCCTTAACTTAGCGCCAGGGGTCCAAGAGACCCAGTACTTC. As protein: CASSLNLAPGVQETQYF. The rearrangement joins TRBV4-2 to TRBJ2-5, with D possibly being TRBD1 (6 bases). Germline lookup yields CDR1 LGHNA and CDR2 YNFKEQ. V lost 4 bases and J 1 base, leaving 19 bases between the germline ends. This CDR3 comprises 17 residues.

This clonotype was seen at least ten times. The chain has TRBV6-2 or TRBV6-3 and TRBJ2-7; 13 bases agree with TRBD2. The V gene's germline CDR1 is MNHEY and CDR2 SVGEGT. This CDR3 has 15 residues. Trimming removed 5 bases from V and 6 bases from J; junction bases left unmatched: 7. This CDR3 reads CASSRTSGRGGEQYF. In DNA, the CDR3 is TGTGCCAGCAGTAGGACTAGCGGGAGAGGAGGCGAGCAGTACTTC.

The sample holds many counts of this clonotype. The chain carries TRBV15 and TRBJ2-7; D is uncertain. Trimming took 0 bases from V and 0 from J, leaving 9 bases between them. The CDR3 loop spans 15 amino acids. The germline gives CDR1 LNHNV, CDR2 YYDKDF (reference sequence). This chain's CDR3 is CATSRDLASSYEQYF. In DNA form, the CDR3 reads TGTGCCACCAGCAGAGATCTTGCTAGCTCCTACGAGCAGTACTTC.

This clonotype was picked up a small number of times. CDR3: CASSVEGSAPLHF. CDR3 DNA sequence: TGTGCCAGCAGCGTGGAGGGGAGTGCACCCCTCCACTTT. The chain joins TRBV9 to TRBJ1-6; the D gene is possibly TRBD1 (5 bases). Germline assignment: CDR1 SGDLS and CDR2 YYNGEE. This CDR3 has 13 amino acids. Trimming shortened V by 2 bases and J by 11 bases, and 11 bases separated the two germline ends.

This clonotype showed up many times. The gene calls are TRBV7-9 and TRBJ1-2, with a weak D call TRBD1 (6 bases). CDR3 length: 13 residues. With 5 bases removed from V and 4 bases from J, the gap between germline ends came to 11 bases. CDR1 is SEHNR, CDR2 FQNEAQ, per germline (reference sequence). Here the CDR3 DNA reads TGTGCCAGCAGCCACGGACAGTCCTATGGCTACACCTTC. This sequence encodes CASSHGQSYGYTF.